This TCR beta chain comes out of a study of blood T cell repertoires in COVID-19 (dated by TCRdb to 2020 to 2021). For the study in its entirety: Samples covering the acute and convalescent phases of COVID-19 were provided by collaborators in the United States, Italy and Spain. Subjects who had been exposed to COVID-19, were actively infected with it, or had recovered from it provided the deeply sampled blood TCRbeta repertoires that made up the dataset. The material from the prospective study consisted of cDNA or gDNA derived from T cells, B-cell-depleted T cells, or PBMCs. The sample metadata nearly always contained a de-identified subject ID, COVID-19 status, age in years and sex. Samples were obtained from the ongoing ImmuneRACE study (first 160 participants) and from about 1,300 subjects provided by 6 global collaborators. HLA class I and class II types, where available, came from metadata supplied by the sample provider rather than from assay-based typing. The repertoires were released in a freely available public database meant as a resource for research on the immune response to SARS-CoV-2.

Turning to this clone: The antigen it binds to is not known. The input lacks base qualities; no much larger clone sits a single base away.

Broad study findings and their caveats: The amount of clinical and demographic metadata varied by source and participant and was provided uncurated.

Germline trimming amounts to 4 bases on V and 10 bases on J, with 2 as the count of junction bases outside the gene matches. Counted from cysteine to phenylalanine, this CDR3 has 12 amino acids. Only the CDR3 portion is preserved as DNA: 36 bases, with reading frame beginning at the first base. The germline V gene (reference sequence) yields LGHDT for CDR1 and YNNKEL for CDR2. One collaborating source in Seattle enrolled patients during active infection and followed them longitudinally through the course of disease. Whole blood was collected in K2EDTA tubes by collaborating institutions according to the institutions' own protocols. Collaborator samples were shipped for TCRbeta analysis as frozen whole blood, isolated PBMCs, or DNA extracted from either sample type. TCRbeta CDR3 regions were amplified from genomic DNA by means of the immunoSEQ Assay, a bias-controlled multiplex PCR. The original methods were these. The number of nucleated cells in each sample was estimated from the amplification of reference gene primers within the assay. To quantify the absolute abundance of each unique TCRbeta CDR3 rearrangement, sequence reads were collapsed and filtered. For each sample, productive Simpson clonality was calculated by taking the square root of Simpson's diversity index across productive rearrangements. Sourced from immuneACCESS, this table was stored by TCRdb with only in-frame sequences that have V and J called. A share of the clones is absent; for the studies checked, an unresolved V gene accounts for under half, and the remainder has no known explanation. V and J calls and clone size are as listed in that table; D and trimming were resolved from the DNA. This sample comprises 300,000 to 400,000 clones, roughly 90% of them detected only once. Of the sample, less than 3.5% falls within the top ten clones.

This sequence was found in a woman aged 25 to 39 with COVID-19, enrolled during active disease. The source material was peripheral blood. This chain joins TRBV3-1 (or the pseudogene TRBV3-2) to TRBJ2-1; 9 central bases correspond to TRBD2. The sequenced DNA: TGTGCCAGCAGCCGAGGACTAGCGGAGCAGTTCTTC. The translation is CASSRGLAEQFF.